This TCR beta chain was identified during a study of OX40 agonist ivuxolimab in advanced cancers. On the study more broadly: Patients were roughly 81% male with ages roughly 20 to 85, mean around 61.

CDR1 and CDR2 (germline): SGHRS, YFSETQ. V lost 0 bases and J 0 bases, leaving 7 bases between the germline ends. The CDR3 length is 14 residues. Sequencing used immunoSEQ multiplex PCR; TCRdb keeps in-frame clones, though not all of them. The repertoire includes some 37,000 clones, 81% of them detected once, and approximately 22% sits in the top ten. Study-wide findings and caveats: CD4+ and CD8+ blood T cells expanded clonally by week 6 at 0.1 to 3.0 mg/kg. Those patients achieving a partial response at 0.1-3.0 mg/kg showed among the lowest clonal expansion. Antigen specificity remained undetermined for the expanded peripheral T cells.

As concerns this clone: The antigen remains undetermined.

The origin of this receptor is an adult with an advanced solid tumor such as melanoma, head and neck, liver or kidney cancer. Sequences were derived from CD4+ or CD8+ T cells sorted from blood, sampled in a trial of the OX40 agonist ivuxolimab. The rearrangement joins TRBV5-1 to TRBJ2-7; D is unresolved. CDR3 loop: CASSLDPGSYEQYF. The CDR3 DNA reads as TGCGCCAGCAGCTTGGATCCAGGCTCCTACGAGCAGTACTTC.